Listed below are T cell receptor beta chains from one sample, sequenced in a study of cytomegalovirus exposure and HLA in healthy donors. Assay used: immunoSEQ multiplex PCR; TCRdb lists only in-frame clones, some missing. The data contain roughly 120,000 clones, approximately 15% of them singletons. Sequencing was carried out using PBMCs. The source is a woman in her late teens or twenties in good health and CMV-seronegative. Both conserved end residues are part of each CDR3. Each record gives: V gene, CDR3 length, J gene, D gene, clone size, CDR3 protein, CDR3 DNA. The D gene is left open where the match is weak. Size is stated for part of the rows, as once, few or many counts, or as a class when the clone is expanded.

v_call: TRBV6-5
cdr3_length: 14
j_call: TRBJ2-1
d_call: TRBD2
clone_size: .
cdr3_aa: CASSYKAGEAEQFF
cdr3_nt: TGTGCCAGCAGTTACAAGGCGGGGGAGGCTGAGCAGTTCTTC

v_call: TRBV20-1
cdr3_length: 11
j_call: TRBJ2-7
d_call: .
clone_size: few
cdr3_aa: CSARPLGGQYF
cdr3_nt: TGCAGTGCTCGACCCCTCGGCGGCCAGTACTTC

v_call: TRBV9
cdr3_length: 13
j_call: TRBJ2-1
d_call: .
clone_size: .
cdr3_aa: CASSVESYDEQFF
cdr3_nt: TGTGCCAGCAGCGTAGAGTCCTATGATGAGCAGTTCTTC

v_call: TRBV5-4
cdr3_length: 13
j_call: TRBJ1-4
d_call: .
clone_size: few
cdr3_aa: CASAEQINEKLFF
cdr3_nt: TGTGCCAGCGCGGAGCAAATTAATGAAAAACTGTTTTTT

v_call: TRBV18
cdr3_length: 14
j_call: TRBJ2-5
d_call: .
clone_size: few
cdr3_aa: CASSPGEGRETQYF
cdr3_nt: TGTGCCAGCTCACCCGGTGAGGGTCGTGAGACCCAGTACTTC

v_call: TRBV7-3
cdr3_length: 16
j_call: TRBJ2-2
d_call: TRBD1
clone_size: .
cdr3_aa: CASSLTSTGDTGELFF
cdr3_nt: TGTGCCAGCAGCTTAACGTCCACAGGGGATACCGGGGAGCTGTTTTTT

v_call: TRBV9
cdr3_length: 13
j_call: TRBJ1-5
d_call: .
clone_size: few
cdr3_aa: CASSVGGGQPQHF
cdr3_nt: TGTGCCAGCAGCGTCGGGGGGGGGCAGCCCCAGCATTTT

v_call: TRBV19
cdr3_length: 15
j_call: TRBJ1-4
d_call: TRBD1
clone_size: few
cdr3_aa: CASSLTTGPNEKLFF
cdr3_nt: TGTGCCAGTAGTCTGACGACAGGGCCTAATGAAAAACTGTTTTTT

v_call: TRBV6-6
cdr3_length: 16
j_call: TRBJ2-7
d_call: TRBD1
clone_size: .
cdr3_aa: CASSYPPDRGRGGQYF
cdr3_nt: TGTGCCAGCAGTTACCCTCCGGACAGGGGGCGCGGTGGGCAGTACTTC

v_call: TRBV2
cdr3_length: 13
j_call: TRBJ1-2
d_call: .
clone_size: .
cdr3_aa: CASSDPQVIGYTF
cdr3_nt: TGTGCCAGCAGTGATCCACAGGTCATAGGCTACACCTTC

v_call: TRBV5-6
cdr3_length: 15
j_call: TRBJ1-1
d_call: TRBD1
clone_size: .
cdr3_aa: CASSPDRGRRTEAFF
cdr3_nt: TGTGCCAGCAGCCCAGACAGGGGAAGGAGAACTGAAGCTTTCTTT

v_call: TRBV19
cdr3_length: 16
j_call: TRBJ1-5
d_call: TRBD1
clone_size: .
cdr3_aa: CASSINLPTGNQPQHF
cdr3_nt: TGTGCCAGTAGTATCAACCTCCCGACAGGGAATCAGCCCCAGCATTTT

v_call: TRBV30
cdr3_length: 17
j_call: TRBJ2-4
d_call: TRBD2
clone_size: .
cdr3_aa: CAWSPIPSGRRVNIQYF
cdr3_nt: TGTGCCTGGAGTCCCATACCTAGCGGGAGAAGGGTGAACATTCAGTACTTC

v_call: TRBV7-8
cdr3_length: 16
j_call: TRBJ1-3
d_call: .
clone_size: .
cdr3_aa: CASSLAGGADGNTIYF
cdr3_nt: TGTGCCAGCAGCTTAGCCGGGGGGGCGGATGGAAACACCATATATTTT

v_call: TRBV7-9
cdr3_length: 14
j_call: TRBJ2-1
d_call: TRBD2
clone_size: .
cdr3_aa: CASSSLASLGEQFF
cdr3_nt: TGTGCCAGCAGCTCACTAGCGTCTCTAGGCGAGCAGTTCTTC

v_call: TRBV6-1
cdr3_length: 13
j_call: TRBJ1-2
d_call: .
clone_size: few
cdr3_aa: CASSEGQLGGYTF
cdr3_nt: TGTGCCAGCAGTGAAGGACAGCTGGGGGGCTACACCTTC

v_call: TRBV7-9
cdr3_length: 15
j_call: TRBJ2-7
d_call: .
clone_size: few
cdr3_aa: CASSLRGNRVYEQYF
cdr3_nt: TGTGCCAGCAGCCTTCGGGGTAACAGGGTCTACGAGCAGTACTTC

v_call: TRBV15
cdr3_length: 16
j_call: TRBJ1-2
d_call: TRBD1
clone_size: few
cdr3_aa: CATSRGRGQGAGGYTF
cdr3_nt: TGTGCCACCAGCAGAGGAAGAGGACAGGGGGCTGGTGGCTACACCTTC

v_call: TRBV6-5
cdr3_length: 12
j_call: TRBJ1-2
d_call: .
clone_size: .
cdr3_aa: CASSPDISGYTF
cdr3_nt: TGTGCCAGCAGTCCCGACATTAGTGGCTACACCTTC

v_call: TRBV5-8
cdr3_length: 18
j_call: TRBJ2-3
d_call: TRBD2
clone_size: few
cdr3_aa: CASSLEGTSGGSTDTQYF
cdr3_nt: TGTGCCAGCAGCTTGGAGGGGACTAGCGGGGGCAGCACAGATACGCAGTATTTT

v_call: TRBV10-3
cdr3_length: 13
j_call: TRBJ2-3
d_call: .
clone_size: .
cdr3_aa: CAISVAGTDTQYF
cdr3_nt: TGTGCCATCAGCGTGGCTGGCACAGATACGCAGTATTTT

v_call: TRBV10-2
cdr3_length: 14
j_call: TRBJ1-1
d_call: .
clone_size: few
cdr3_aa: CASSEPRLITQAFF
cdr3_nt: TGCGCCAGCAGTGAGCCCCGACTCATAACCCAAGCTTTCTTT

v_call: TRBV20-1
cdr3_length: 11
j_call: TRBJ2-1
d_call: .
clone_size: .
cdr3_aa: CSARRSGEQFF
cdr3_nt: TGCAGTGCTAGACGAAGCGGTGAGCAGTTCTTC

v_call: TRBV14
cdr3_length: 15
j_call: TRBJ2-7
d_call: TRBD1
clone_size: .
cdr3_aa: CASSPRQGVLYEQYF
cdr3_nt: TGTGCCAGCAGCCCTCGACAGGGGGTCCTCTACGAGCAGTACTTC

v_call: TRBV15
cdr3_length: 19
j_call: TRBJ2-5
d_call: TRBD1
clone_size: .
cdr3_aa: CATSRENTGLQGAVETQYF
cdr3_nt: TGTGCCACCAGCAGAGAGAACACAGGCCTACAGGGGGCCGTGGAGACCCAGTACTTC

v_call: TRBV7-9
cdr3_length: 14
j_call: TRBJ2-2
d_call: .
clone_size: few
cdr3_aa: CASPSRGNTGELFF
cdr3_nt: TGTGCCAGCCCATCGCGAGGGAACACCGGGGAGCTGTTTTTT

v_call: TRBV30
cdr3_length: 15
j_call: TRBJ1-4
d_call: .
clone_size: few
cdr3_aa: CAWTGLGATNEKLFF
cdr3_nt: TGTGCCTGGACCGGCTTAGGGGCAACTAATGAAAAACTGTTTTTT

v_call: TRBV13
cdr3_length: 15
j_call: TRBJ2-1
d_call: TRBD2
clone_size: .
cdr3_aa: CASSSGLAGRGEQFF
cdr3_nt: TGTGCCAGCAGCTCGGGACTAGCGGGGAGGGGCGAGCAGTTCTTC

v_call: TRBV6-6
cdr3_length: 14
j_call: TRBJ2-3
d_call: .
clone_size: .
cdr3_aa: CASSAGWGTDTQYF
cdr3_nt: TGTGCCAGCAGCGCAGGGTGGGGCACAGATACGCAGTATTTT

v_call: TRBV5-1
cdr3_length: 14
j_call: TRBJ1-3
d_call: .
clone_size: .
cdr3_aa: CASSLGGAGNTIYF
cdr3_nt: TGCGCCAGCAGCCTCGGGGGGGCAGGAAACACCATATATTTT

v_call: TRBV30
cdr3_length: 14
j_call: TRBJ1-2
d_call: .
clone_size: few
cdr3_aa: CAWSVQGVELGYTF
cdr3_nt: TGTGCCTGGAGTGTACAAGGGGTTGAGCTCGGCTACACCTTC

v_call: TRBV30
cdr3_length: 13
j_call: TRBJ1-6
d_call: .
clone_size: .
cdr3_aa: CAWSEEYNSPLHF
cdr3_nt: TGTGCCTGGAGTGAGGAGTATAATTCACCCCTCCACTTT

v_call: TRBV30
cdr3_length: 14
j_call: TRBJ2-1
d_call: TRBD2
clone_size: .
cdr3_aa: CAWSVGLANNEQFF
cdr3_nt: TGTGCCTGGAGTGTCGGACTAGCAAACAATGAGCAGTTCTTC

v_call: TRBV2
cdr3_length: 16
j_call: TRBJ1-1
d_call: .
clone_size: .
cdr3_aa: CASSEALAGGNTEAFF
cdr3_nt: TGTGCCAGCAGTGAAGCGCTGGCAGGAGGAAACACTGAAGCTTTCTTT

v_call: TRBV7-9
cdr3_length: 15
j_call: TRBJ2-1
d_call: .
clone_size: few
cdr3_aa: CASSLGRATGNEQFF
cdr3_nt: TGTGCCAGCAGCTTAGGACGCGCGACCGGGAATGAGCAGTTCTTC

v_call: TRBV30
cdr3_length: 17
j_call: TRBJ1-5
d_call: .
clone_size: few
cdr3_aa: CAWSVGRTKNSNQPQHF
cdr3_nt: TGTGCCTGGAGTGTGGGACGGACTAAGAATAGCAATCAGCCCCAGCATTTT

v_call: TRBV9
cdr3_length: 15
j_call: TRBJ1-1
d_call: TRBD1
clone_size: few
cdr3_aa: CASSVLRTGWTEAFF
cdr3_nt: TGTGCCAGCAGCGTGCTTCGGACAGGGTGGACTGAAGCTTTCTTT

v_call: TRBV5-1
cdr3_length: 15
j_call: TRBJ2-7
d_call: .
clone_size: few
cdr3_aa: CASRPRRGSSYEQYF
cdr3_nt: TGCGCCAGCAGGCCCCGTCGGGGAAGCTCCTACGAGCAGTACTTC